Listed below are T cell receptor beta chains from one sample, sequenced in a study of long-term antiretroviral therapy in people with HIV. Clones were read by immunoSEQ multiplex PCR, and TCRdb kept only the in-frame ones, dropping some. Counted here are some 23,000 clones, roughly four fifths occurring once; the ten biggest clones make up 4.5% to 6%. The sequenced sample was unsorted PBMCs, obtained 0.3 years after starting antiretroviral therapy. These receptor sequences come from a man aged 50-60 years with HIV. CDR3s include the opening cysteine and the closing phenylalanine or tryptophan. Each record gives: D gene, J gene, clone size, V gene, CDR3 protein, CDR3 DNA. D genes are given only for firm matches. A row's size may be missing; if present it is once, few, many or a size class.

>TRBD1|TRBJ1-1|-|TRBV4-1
CASSPPDRLEEAFF
TGCGCCAGCAGCCCTCCGGACAGGCTTGAGGAAGCTTTCTTT
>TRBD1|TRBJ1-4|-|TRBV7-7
CASSPYRAGGDEKLFF
TGTGCTAGCAGCCCGTACCGTGCAGGGGGCGATGAAAAACTGTTTTTT
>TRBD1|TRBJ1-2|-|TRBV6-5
CASRSLQGNYGYTF
TGTGCCAGCAGATCCCTACAGGGGAACTATGGCTACACCTTC
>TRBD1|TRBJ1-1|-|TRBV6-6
CASSPGQGWGTEAFF
TGTGCCAGCAGTCCAGGACAGGGGTGGGGCACTGAAGCTTTCTTT
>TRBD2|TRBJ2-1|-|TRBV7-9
CASSTRTRPNEQFF
TGTGCCAGCAGCACCCGGACTAGACCCAATGAGCAGTTCTTC
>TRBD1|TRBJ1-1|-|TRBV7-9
CASSLKGQGNTEAFF
TGTGCCAGCAGCTTAAAGGGACAGGGAAACACTGAAGCTTTCTTT
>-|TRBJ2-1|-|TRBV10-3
CAIKDYNEQFF
TGTGCCATCAAGGACTACAATGAGCAGTTCTTC
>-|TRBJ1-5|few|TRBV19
CASSSDRSNQPQHF
TGTGCCAGTAGTAGCGACAGGAGCAATCAGCCCCAGCATTTT
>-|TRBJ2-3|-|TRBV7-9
CASSLIPVRTDTQYF
TGTGCCAGCAGCTTAATCCCGGTCCGCACAGATACGCAGTATTTT
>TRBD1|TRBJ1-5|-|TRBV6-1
CASSMTGGPQPQHF
TGTGCCAGCAGTATGACAGGGGGACCTCAGCCCCAGCATTTT
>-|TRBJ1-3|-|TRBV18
CASSSGVSHYTIYF
TGTGCCAGCTCATCGGGTGTCTCGCATTACACCATATATTTT